This T cell receptor (beta chain) was recovered during a study of post-analysis software for immune sequencing data. The wider study: The courses of disease that were included comprised relapsing-remitting, secondary progressive and progressive-relapsing multiple sclerosis. Study-wide findings and caveats: TRBV segments more frequent in patients than in controls numbered a few and included TRBV5-6, TRBV5-1 and TRBV20-1. Controls significantly exceeded multiple sclerosis patients in normalized Chao1 diversity. F measure clustering grouped samples strongly by preparation batch.

CDR3 size: 13 residues. Germline values: CDR1 LGHNA, CDR2 YNFKEQ. Trimming took 0 bases from V and 7 from J, leaving 6 bases between them. cDNA libraries for TCR beta contained unique molecular identifiers. Researchers reported around 510,000 cDNA molecules coming from roughly 1 to 10 million T cells. TCRdb re-called the PCR reads through MiXCR, storing one row per CDR3 protein. The profile shows almost 700,000 distinct CDR3 sequences, 55% to 60% of them singletons. Remarks on this clonotype: Antigen: not known.

The J gene is TRBJ2-2, the V gene TRBV4-2; D gene uncertain. The sequence derives from a girl between 2 and 10 years old with multiple sclerosis. The sample taken for sequencing was blood. The CDR3 nucleotides read TGTGCCAGCAGCCAAGAAGGTGTCGGGGAGCTGTTTTTT. Translating it yields CASSQEGVGELFF.